This entry features one T cell receptor beta chain sequence. This specimen comes from a study of blood T cell repertoires in COVID-19. Across the whole study: From the United States, Italy and Spain came samples of acute and convalescent COVID-19. Sources were T cells, B-cell-depleted T cells, or PBMCs; the material itself was cDNA or gDNA.

Study processing details: Counts of nucleated cells, estimated from reference gene primer amplification, were obtained. TCRdb's table, derived via immunoSEQ multiplex PCR, lists solely in-frame clones and lacks some. V and J calls and clone size follow that table, whereas D and trimming were derived from the DNA. The sample comprises approximately 280,000 clones, about 88% of which are singletons, and more than 1.1% rests with the top ten. The V segment lost 3 bases and the J segment 3 bases; nucleotides outside the gene matches: 5. The germline CDR1 and CDR2 sequences are DFQATT and SNEGSKA (reference sequence). The CDR3 covers 13 residues. Seattle patients were enrolled during active infection and followed longitudinally.

The J gene is TRBJ2-7, the V gene TRBV20-1; the match to TRBD1 covers 7 bases. The TCR comes from a human donor with COVID-19, enrolled during active disease. The donor label of this sample is uncertain. Sequencing was done on a sample of peripheral blood. The CDR3 bases are TGCAGTGCTAGTGGGCAGGGGGACTACGAGCAGTACTTC. Protein product: CSASGQGDYEQYF.